The 27 T cell receptor beta chains reported below all come from one sample, sequenced in a study of cytomegalovirus exposure and HLA in healthy donors. PCR primers comprised 60 Vbeta and 13 Jbeta primers. Assay: immunoSEQ multiplex PCR; the TCRdb copy retains only in-frame clones and omits some. The sample contains around 180,000 clones, less than 75% of which appear only once. The sample was PBMCs. The receptors were gathered from a girl aged 10 to 17 in good health and CMV-seronegative.

This chain uses TRBV6-1 with TRBJ1-2, with TRBD1 identical over 8 bases. Per germline, CDR1 MNHNS and CDR2 SASEGT. Trimming at V came to 5 bases and at J to 2 bases, leaving 4 bases not matched to a gene. This CDR3 comprises 14 residues. CDR3 loop: CASSKDRDNYGYTF. As DNA, the CDR3 is TGTGCCAGCAGTAAGGACAGGGACAACTATGGCTACACCTTC.

The chain couples TRBV18 to TRBJ2-5; 7 positions agree with TRBD1. The CDR3 covers 14 residues. Germline V gives CDR1 KGHSH, CDR2 LQKENI. J lost 7 bases, V lost 8 bases, and 13 bases had no gene match. The CDR3 here is CASPRQGKSVTQYF. In DNA form, the CDR3 reads TGTGCCAGCCCAAGACAGGGAAAGTCGGTGACCCAGTACTTC.

This clone has a handful of counts. This chain links TRBV9 with TRBJ1-4; D might be TRBD1 (6 bases). Germline CDR1 and CDR2: SGDLS and YYNGEE. This CDR3 is built from 14 residues. The V and J ends lost 3 bases and 7 bases respectively, with 13 bases between them. The CDR3 region has the DNA TGTGCCAGCAGCGGCCCGTCGACAGGTGAAAAACTGTTTTTT. Translation gives CASSGPSTGEKLFF.

V usage is TRBV5-6 and J usage is TRBJ1-5, with D possibly matching TRBD1 (6 bases). There are 14 residues in the CDR3. The V and J ends lost 0 bases and 6 bases respectively, with 10 bases between them. Germline CDR1 is SGHDT and CDR2 is YYEEEE. The DNA of the CDR3 is TGTGCCAGCAGCTTGGGAGGGGGGGCTCAGCCCCAGCATTTT. Its protein product is CASSLGGGAQPQHF.

This clone was seen more than once but under ten times. The chain links TRBV7-8 to TRBJ1-1, with D uncertain. This CDR3 is 13 amino acids long. V shed 7 bases and J shed 9 bases, with 18 bases lying between them. Germline assignment: CDR1 SGHVS and CDR2 FQNEAQ. This CDR3 is CASTPERETKAFF. CDR3 DNA: TGTGCCAGCACGCCCGAGAGGGAAACCAAAGCTTTCTTT.

The table lists this clone with a few counts. The chain joins TRBV7-8 to TRBJ1-3, with TRBD1 matching over 9 bases. The V and J ends lost 4 bases and 4 bases, in that order; junction bases with no gene match: 8. The CDR3 runs to 16 residues. Germline V gene data show CDR1 as SGHVS and CDR2 as FQNEAQ. CDR3 nucleotides: TGTGCCAGCAGCTCAAACAGGGGGCTTATCGGAAACACCATATATTTT. Its protein is CASSSNRGLIGNTIYF.

CDR3 DNA: TGCGCCAGCAGCCAAGAAAGGGGAGGAGGCACCATATATTTT. Protein: CASSQERGGGTIYF. This sequence joins TRBV4-1 and TRBJ1-3; a weak D match, TRBD1 (5 bases). Germline-derived CDR1 and CDR2 are MGHRA and YSYEKL. The CDR3 has 14 residues. Trimming left V 0 bases short and J 9 bases short, with 12 bases between.

The chain combines TRBV2 with TRBJ2-5; D might be TRBD2 (7 bases). CDR3 length: 14 residues. Germline loops: CDR1 SNHLY, CDR2 FYNNEI. V was clipped by 6 bases and J by 4 bases, with 15 bases between them. CDR3: CASRRSGGVETQYF. Here the CDR3 DNA reads TGTGCCAGCAGGAGGTCGGGGGGCGTAGAGACCCAGTACTTC.

This clone was observed a few times. V gene TRBV7-9 combines with J gene TRBJ1-3, with unresolved D. Trimming stripped 4 bases from V and 8 bases from J, with 15 bases between. The CDR3 sequence is 14 residues long. Germline V gene data show CDR1 as SEHNR and CDR2 as FQNEAQ (reference sequence). The CDR3 region has the DNA TGTGCCAGCAGCTCCCGGGTCTTAGAAGACACCATATATTTT. Translated: CASSSRVLEDTIYF.

V and J are TRBV19 and TRBJ2-2, with D possibly being TRBD1 (5 bases). Per germline, CDR1 LNHDA and CDR2 SQIVND (reference sequence). The CDR3 runs 16 residues. V lost 6 bases and J 8 bases, leaving 22 bases between the germline ends. The CDR3 nucleotides read TGTGCCAGTAGACCAGACACAGGTTGGGCTGAAGGGGAGCTGTTTTTT. Amino acid sequence: CASRPDTGWAEGELFF.

This chain links TRBV4-2 with TRBJ2-5; 9 bases fit TRBD2. Trimming cost V 0 bases and J 5 bases; bases outside gene matches: 13. CDR3 size: 18 residues. Looked up from germline, CDR1 is LGHNA and CDR2 is YNFKEQ. In DNA, the CDR3 is TGTGCCAGCAGCCAAGATCCTAAACTAGCGGGTCTTGGGGAGACCCAGTACTTC. Its translation is CASSQDPKLAGLGETQYF.

The rearrangement links TRBV5-4 to TRBJ1-2; D may be TRBD1 (5 bases). There are 13 residues in the CDR3. The V end lost 1 base, the J end lost 1 base, and 5 bases lay between the germline ends. CDR1 and CDR2 (germline): SGHNT, YYREEE (reference sequence). CDR3 sequence reads: CASSLQGNYGYTF. CDR3 sequence (DNA): TGTGCCAGCAGCTTGCAGGGTAACTATGGCTACACCTTC.

This rearrangement joins TRBV28 to TRBJ1-4; a possible D gene is TRBD1 (5 bases). Trimming stripped 8 bases from V and 3 bases from J, with 13 bases between. Per the germline V gene, CDR1 is MDHEN and CDR2 is SYDVKM. The CDR3 is 14 amino acids. In nucleotides, the CDR3 is TGTGCCAGCGGGCAGGGAGGAGCTAATGAAAAACTGTTTTTT. Its protein is CASGQGGANEKLFF.

This rearrangement joins TRBV29-1 to TRBJ2-7; TRBD2 might be the D (7 bases). V lost 3 bases and J lost 4, with 19 bases in between. The CDR3 is 15 residues long. Germline V gene data show CDR1 as SQVTM and CDR2 as ANQGSEA. The CDR3 loop is CSVDGGAGAGYEQYF. The DNA of the CDR3 is TGCAGCGTTGATGGGGGGGCAGGGGCAGGTTACGAGCAGTACTTC.

This chain links TRBV6-1 with TRBJ1-4; D is possibly TRBD1 (5 bases). Germline CDR1 MNHNS, CDR2 SASEGT. The V gene lost 4 bases and the J gene lost 2 bases, with 11 bases spanning the gap. The CDR3 runs 15 residues. This CDR3 is CASSGGGATNEKLFF. In nucleotides, the CDR3 is TGTGCCAGCAGTGGAGGAGGGGCGACTAATGAAAAACTGTTTTTT.

This chain uses TRBV18 with TRBJ2-1; D gene ambiguous. Germline CDR1 is KGHSH and CDR2 is LQKENI. Trimming shortened V by 5 bases and J by 2 bases, and 7 bases separated the two germline ends. This CDR3 is 13 amino acids long. The chain's CDR3 is CASSEQAYNEQFF. In nucleotides, the CDR3 is TGTGCCAGCTCAGAGCAGGCCTACAATGAGCAGTTCTTC. Full variable domain (remainder filled in from reference TRBV18 and TRBJ2-1): NAGVMQNPRHLVRRRGQEARLRCSPMKGHSHVYWYRQLPEEGLKFMVYLQKENIIDESGMPKERFSAEFPKEGPSILRIQQVVRGDSAAYFCASSEQAYNEQFFGPGTRLTVL.

This chain joins TRBV13 and TRBJ2-7; maybe TRBD2 (5 bases). Germline-derived CDR1 and CDR2 are PRHDT and FYEKMQ (reference sequence). The CDR3 loop spans 13 amino acids. V lost 7 bases, J lost 2 bases, and 12 bases lay in between. CDR3 sequence: CASTRTGTYEQYF. The DNA for the CDR3 is TGTGCCAGCACGAGGACGGGGACCTACGAGCAGTACTTC.

This rearrangement joins TRBV18 to TRBJ2-5; the match to TRBD1 covers 10 bases. V shed 0 bases, J shed 4 bases, and the junction held 5 bases outside the gene matches. The CDR3 totals 16 residues. CDR1 KGHSH and CDR2 LQKENI come from the germline V gene. CDR3 protein: CASSPPSTGGLETQYF. The CDR3 DNA follows: TGTGCCAGCTCACCACCCTCGACAGGGGGCTTAGAGACCCAGTACTTC.

The V and J genes are TRBV11-2 and TRBJ1-2; D perhaps matches TRBD1 (5 bases). The CDR3 covers 16 residues. With 0 bases removed from V and 2 bases from J, the gap between germline ends came to 13 bases. Germline lookup yields CDR1 SGHAT and CDR2 FQNNGV. The CDR3 DNA reads as TGTGCCAGCAGCTTAGAATACGGGGGGAGGAACTATGGCTACACCTTC. This translates into CASSLEYGGRNYGYTF. Supplemented by reference TRBV11-2 and TRBJ1-2, the full variable domain reads EAGVAQSPRYKIIEKRQSVAFWCNPISGHATLYWYQQILGQGPKLLIQFQNNGVVDDSQLPKDRFSAERLKGVDSTLKIQPAKLEDSAVYLCASSLEYGGRNYGYTFGSGTRLTVV.

This sequence joins TRBV18 and TRBJ2-6; unclear D gene. From germline, CDR1 is KGHSH and CDR2 LQKENI. V shed 3 bases and J shed 1 base, with 10 bases lying between them. The CDR3 sequence is 16 residues long. The DNA of the CDR3 is TGTGCCAGCTCACCGGCGGTGCAGTCTGGGGCCAACGTCCTGACTTTC. It codes for CASSPAVQSGANVLTF.

The J gene is TRBJ2-1, the V gene TRBV15, with 7 positions matching TRBD1. The germline V gene has CDR1 LNHNV and CDR2 YYDKDF (reference sequence). There are 16 residues in the CDR3. V lost 1 base, J lost 3 bases, and 6 bases stayed unmatched. This chain's CDR3 is CATSRGQGVIYNEQFF. CDR3 nucleotide sequence: TGTGCCACCAGCAGAGGACAGGGAGTTATCTACAATGAGCAGTTCTTC.

The rearrangement uses TRBV4-2 and TRBJ2-4; 15 bases are a match to TRBD2. After removal of 4 bases from V and 8 bases from J, the junction contained 6 bases not matched to a gene. The CDR3 is 16 amino acids. Germline assignment: CDR1 LGHNA and CDR2 YNFKEQ. The CDR3 DNA reads TGTGCCAGCAGCCTGTCCGGGACTAGCGGGGGGCACATTCAGTACTTC. Residues: CASSLSGTSGGHIQYF.

The V gene is TRBV14, the J gene TRBJ2-3, with D tentatively TRBD1 (6 bases). Trimming stripped 3 bases from V and 3 bases from J, with 13 bases between. The CDR3 has 15 residues. The germline gives CDR1 SGHDN, CDR2 FVKESK. CDR3 DNA: TGTGCCAGCAGCCAGAACCTGGACAGTACAGATACGCAGTATTTT. Encoded protein: CASSQNLDSTDTQYF.

V usage is TRBV2 and J usage is TRBJ1-2, with 7 nucleotides matching TRBD1. CDR1 is SNHLY, CDR2 FYNNEI, per germline. The J segment lost 3 bases and the V segment lost 7 bases, leaving 8 bases of the junction unmatched. The CDR3 is 14 residues long. The CDR3 spells CASTEEGQDYGYTF. CDR3 nucleotide sequence: TGTGCCAGCACCGAGGAAGGACAGGACTATGGCTACACCTTC.

The gene calls are TRBV7-9 and TRBJ1-1; possible D gene TRBD1, 5 bases. The V end lost 5 bases, the J end lost 6 bases, and 16 bases lay between the germline ends. The germline CDR1 and CDR2 sequences are SEHNR and FQNEAQ (reference sequence). The CDR3 runs to 14 residues. CDR3 loop: CASSPDRGFPEAFF. CDR3 nucleotides: TGTGCCAGCAGCCCCGACCGGGGGTTCCCTGAAGCTTTCTTT.

This chain links TRBV6-5 with TRBJ1-1; 8 bases match TRBD1. The germline V gene has CDR1 MNHEY and CDR2 SVGAGI. This CDR3 contains 15 residues. Losses at the gene ends were 6 bases for V and 5 bases for J; bases not matched to a gene: 11. Here the CDR3 DNA reads TGTGCCAGCAGGGGTTCCGGGACAGGAGGGACTGAAGCTTTCTTT. Translating it yields CASRGSGTGGTEAFF.

The chain has TRBV20-1 and TRBJ2-3; no firm D call. The CDR3 spans 11 residues. Germline V gives CDR1 DFQATT, CDR2 SNEGSKA (reference sequence). V was pared by 5 bases and J by 9 bases, with 12 bases between. CDR3 loop: CSADMTSTQYF. The DNA of the CDR3 is TGCAGTGCTGATATGACTTCGACGCAGTATTTT.